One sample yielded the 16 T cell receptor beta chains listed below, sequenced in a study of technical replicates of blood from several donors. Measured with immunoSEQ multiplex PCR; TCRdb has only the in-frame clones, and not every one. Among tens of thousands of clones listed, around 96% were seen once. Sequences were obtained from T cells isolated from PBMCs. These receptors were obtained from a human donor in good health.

The CDR3 coding sequence is TGTGCCATCAGTAATGACGGAGCCGGGGAAAAACTGTTTTTT. Translating it yields CAISNDGAGEKLFF. This rearrangement joins TRBV10-3 to TRBJ1-4; D unclear. CDR3 size: 14 residues. V shed 5 bases and J shed 8 bases, with 15 bases lying between them. From germline, CDR1 is ENHRY and CDR2 SYGVKD.

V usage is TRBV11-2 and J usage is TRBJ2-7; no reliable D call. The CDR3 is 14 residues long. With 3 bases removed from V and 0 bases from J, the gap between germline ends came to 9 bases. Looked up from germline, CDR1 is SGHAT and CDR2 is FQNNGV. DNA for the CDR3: TGTGCCAGCAGCTTCAACTCCTACTCCTACGAGCAGTACTTC. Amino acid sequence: CASSFNSYSYEQYF. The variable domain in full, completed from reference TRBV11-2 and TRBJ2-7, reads EAGVAQSPRYKIIEKRQSVAFWCNPISGHATLYWYQQILGQGPKLLIQFQNNGVVDDSQLPKDRFSAERLKGVDSTLKIQPAKLEDSAVYLCASSFNSYSYEQYFGPGTRLTVT.

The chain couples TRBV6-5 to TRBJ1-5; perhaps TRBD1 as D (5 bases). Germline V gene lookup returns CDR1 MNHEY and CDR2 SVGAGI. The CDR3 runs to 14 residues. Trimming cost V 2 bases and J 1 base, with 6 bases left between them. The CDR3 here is CASSYGGSNQPQHF. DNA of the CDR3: TGTGCCAGCAGTTACGGGGGGAGCAATCAGCCCCAGCATTTT.

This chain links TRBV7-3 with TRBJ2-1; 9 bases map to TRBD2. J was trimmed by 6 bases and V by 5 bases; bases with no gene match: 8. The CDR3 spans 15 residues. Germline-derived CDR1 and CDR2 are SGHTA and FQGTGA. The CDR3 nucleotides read TGTGCCAGCAGCCCTAAGTCTAGCGGGACCAATGAGCAGTTCTTC. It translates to CASSPKSSGTNEQFF.

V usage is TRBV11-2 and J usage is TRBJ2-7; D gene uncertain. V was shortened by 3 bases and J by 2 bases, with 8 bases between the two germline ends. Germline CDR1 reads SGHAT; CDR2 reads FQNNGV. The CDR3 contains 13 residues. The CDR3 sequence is CASSLGRPYEQYF. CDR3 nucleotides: TGTGCCAGCAGCTTGGGCAGACCCTACGAGCAGTACTTC. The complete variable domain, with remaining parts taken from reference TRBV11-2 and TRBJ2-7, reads EAGVAQSPRYKIIEKRQSVAFWCNPISGHATLYWYQQILGQGPKLLIQFQNNGVVDDSQLPKDRFSAERLKGVDSTLKIQPAKLEDSAVYLCASSLGRPYEQYFGPGTRLTVT.

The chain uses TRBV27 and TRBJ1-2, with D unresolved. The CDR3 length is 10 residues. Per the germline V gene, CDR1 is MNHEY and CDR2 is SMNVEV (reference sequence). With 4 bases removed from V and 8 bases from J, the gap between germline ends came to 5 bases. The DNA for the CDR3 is TGTGCCAGCAGTTCCCAAGGCTACACCTTC. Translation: CASSSQGYTF.

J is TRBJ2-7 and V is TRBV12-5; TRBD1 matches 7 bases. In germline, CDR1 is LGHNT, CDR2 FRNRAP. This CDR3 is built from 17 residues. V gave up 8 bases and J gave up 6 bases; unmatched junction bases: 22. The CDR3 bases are TGTGCTAGTTCATTGGTGAGACAGGGTACGAAGGACGGCGAGCAGTACTTC. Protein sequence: CASSLVRQGTKDGEQYF.

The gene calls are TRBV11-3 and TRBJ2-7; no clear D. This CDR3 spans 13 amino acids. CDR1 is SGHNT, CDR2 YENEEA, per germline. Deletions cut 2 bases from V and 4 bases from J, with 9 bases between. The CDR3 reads CASSLNSYYEQYF. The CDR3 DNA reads TGTGCCAGCAGCTTAAACTCCTATTACGAGCAGTACTTC. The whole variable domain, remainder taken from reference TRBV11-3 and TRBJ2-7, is EAGVVQSPRYKIIEKKQPVAFWCNPISGHNTLYWYLQNLGQGPELLIRYENEEAVDDSQLPKDRFSAERLKGVDSTLKIQPAELGDSAVYLCASSLNSYYEQYFGPGTRLTVT.

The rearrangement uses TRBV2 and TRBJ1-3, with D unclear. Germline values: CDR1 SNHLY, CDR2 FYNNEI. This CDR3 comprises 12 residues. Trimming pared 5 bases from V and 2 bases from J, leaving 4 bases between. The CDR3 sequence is CASSSAGNTIYF. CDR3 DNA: TGTGCCAGCAGTTCGGCTGGAAACACCATATATTTT. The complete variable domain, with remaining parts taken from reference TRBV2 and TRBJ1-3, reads EPEVTQTPSHQVTQMGQEVILRCVPISNHLYFYWYRQILGQKVEFLVSFYNNEISEKSEIFDDQFSVERPDGSNFTLKIRSTKLEDSAMYFCASSSAGNTIYFGEGSWLTVV.

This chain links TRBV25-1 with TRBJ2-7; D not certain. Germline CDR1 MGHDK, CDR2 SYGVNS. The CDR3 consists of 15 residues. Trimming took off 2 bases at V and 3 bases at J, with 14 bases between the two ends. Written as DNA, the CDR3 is TGTGCCAGCAGTGAAGGAGACTCCCGATTCTACGAGCAGTACTTC. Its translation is CASSEGDSRFYEQYF.

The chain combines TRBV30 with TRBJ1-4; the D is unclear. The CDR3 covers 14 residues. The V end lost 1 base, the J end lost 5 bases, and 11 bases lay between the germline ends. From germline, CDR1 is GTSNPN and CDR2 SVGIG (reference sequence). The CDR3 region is CAWSGRIGNEKLFF. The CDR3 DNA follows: TGTGCCTGGAGTGGACGGATCGGGAATGAAAAACTGTTTTTT. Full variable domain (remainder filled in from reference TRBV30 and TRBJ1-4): SQTIHQWPATLVQPVGSPLSLECTVEGTSNPNLYWYRQAAGRGLQLLFYSVGIGQISSEVPQNLSASRPQDRQFILSSKKLLLSDSGFYLCAWSGRIGNEKLFFGSGTQLSVL.

Here the CDR3 reads CASLDNTGGYTF. CDR3 sequence (DNA): TGTGCCAGCTTGGACAACACGGGCGGCTACACCTTC. The chain has TRBV28 and TRBJ1-2, with D perhaps TRBD1 (5 bases). Deletions cut 8 bases from V and 8 bases from J, with 15 bases between. The CDR3 has 12 residues. Germline-derived CDR1 and CDR2 are MDHEN and SYDVKM.

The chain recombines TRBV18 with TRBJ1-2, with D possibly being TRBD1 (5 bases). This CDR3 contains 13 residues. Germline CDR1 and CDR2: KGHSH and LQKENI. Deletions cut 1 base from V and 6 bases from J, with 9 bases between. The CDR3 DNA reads TGTGCCAGCTCACCACTTTCAGGGCATGGCTACACCTTC. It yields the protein CASSPLSGHGYTF.

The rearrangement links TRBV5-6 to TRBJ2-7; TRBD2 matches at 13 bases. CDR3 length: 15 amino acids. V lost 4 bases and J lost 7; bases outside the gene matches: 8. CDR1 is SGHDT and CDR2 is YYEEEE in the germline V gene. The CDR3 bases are TGTGCCAGCAGCCCCGGGACTAGCGGGATAGGTGAGCAGTACTTC. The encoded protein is CASSPGTSGIGEQYF.

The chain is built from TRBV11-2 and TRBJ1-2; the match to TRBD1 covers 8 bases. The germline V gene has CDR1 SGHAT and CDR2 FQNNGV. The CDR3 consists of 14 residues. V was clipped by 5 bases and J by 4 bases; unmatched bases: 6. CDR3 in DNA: TGTGCCAGCAGCCCCTGGACAGGGATCTATGGCTACACCTTC. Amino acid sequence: CASSPWTGIYGYTF.

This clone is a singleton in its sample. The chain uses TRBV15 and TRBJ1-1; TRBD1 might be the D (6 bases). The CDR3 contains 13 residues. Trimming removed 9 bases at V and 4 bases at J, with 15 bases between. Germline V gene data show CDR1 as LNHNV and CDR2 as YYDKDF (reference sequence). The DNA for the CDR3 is TGTGCCACTTTGGGACAACAGGGCACTGAAGCTTTCTTT. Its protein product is CATLGQQGTEAFF.